This T cell receptor (beta chain) originates from a study of circulating CD8 cells and anti-PD-1 response in melanoma. The QIAseq Immune Repertoire TCR panel built the libraries from roughly 16 ng of total RNA. TCRdb re-called the reads through MiXCR, storing one row per CDR3 protein. The sample records approximately 1,000 distinct CDR3 sequences, about a tenth being singletons. Four subsets defined by PD-1 and/or TIGIT were sorted from live CD3+CD8+TCRalphabeta+ cells. V was clipped by 6 bases and J by 1 base, with 16 bases between them. CDR3 length equals 15 residues. CDR1 and CDR2 from the germline V gene are DFQATT and SNEGSKA (reference sequence). The table lists this clonotype with a few counts.

This rearrangement joins TRBV20-1 to TRBJ2-1; TRBD2 is a possible D gene (5 bases). This sample comprised CD8+ T cells from PBMCs, obtained at baseline or after one month of anti-PD-1 therapy (not recorded which). The receptor comes from a human donor with melanoma. The CDR3 sequence is CSAQSPAVSYNEQFF. The CDR3 nucleotides read TGCAGTGCCCAATCCCCAGCGGTGTCCTACAATGAGCAGTTCTTC.